This entry describes one T cell receptor (beta chain). Its specific antigen is unknown. No much larger clone exists at a distance of one base, and base qualities are not known. CDR1 LGHNA and CDR2 YNFKEQ were looked up in the germline V gene. Taken from cysteine to phenylalanine, the CDR3 has 14 residues. The retained sequence is limited to the CDR3, 42 bases, with the frame set at the first base. The data stem from a study of blood T cells in healthy people across ages (dated by TCRdb to the mid-2010s). Study-wide context: In model experiments, template switching captured about one uniquely barcoded TCR beta cDNA molecule for every two T cells. The donors were split into four age groups: young (average 16 years), middle-aged (roughly 42), aged (about 62) and long-lived (roughly 77). The study measured age-related changes in TCR beta repertoire diversity using deep sequencing normalized with unique cDNA molecular identifiers. To avoid experimental bias, donors of different ages were randomly spread across the sequencing lanes. The study analyzed two additional independent replicas of 1 million unique cDNA reads from the same blood draw for two donors, one aged 18 to 29 and one aged 80 or older.

Libraries were constructed by 5' RACE. A second PCR of about 6 to 12 cycles was run with a J-beta primer mix and a sample-barcoded 5' primer. A template-switch 5' adaptor carrying 12 random nucleotides introduced a unique molecular identifier onto each TCR beta cDNA molecule. Each sample yielded at least 3 million CDR3-containing paired-end reads. First-strand cDNA synthesis was performed from all RNA using the Mint cDNA synthesis kit, with priming by a TRBC-specific oligonucleotide. Following uracil-DNA glycosylase treatment, all cDNA underwent a first 18-cycle PCR with the universal primers M1SS and BC2_uni_R. As for how the authors treated the data: Normalization of each sample was performed by random selection of 1 million high-quality reads, each carrying a distinct molecular identifier. Reads with shared molecular identifiers were discarded instead of being binned into consensus sequences. CDR3 identification, clonotype clustering and error correction used MiTCR with a Q25 quality threshold and the strictest error-elimination algorithm. A nonparametric unseen species model using Euler transformation provided a lower-bound estimate of total TCR beta diversity. The raw public data were reprocessed by TCRdb itself: fastp quality trimming at Q25, MiXCR clonotype calling, in-frame beta chains only. Here each entry gathers all rows of one CDR3 protein and keeps the most common genes and DNA. The V and J calls and clone size are TCRdb's, not the authors'. Across this sample there are approximately 1,700,000 distinct CDR3 sequences, with 30% to 40% seen only once. Under 25% of the sample goes to the ten largest clones.

Donors were 30 to 45 systemically healthy Caucasian individuals from Russia aged roughly 6 to 90 years. Each donor gave ten milliliters of peripheral blood, drawn into EDTA-treated Vacutainer tubes. PBMCs were isolated by Ficoll-Paque density-gradient centrifugation, with at least 6 million obtained per sample. Trizol reagent was used to extract total RNA from PBMCs, with at least 5 micrograms per sample. The percentages of naive CD45RAhigh/CD27high T cells were determined by flow cytometry on a PBMC aliquot from every donor. Findings and caveats that apply to the study as a whole: The CMV infection status of donors was not known, potentially confounding age-related changes in expanded clonotypes. A strong correlation was found between observed TCR beta diversity and the percentage of naive T cells measured by flow cytometry. As age increased, observed TCR beta diversity per million T cells dropped in a roughly linear way, and a significant reduction was already evident by age 40. Estimates of total diversity from one million sequenced T cells were regarded as lower bounds and underestimates. Bulk unsorted PBMC profiling prevented conclusive comparison of naive and antigen-experienced compartments. Compared with the aged group, the long-lived group had more naive CD4+ T cells, fewer expanded clones and increased TCR diversity, suggesting age selection.

The source material was blood. The sequence was collected from a human donor in good health. The chain was built from TRBV4-2 and TRBJ2-4, with the D assignment possibly TRBD1 or TRBD2, given 5 matching bases for each. The J call may be wrong; the DNA end is better matched by TRBJ2-7. The CDR3 reads as follows: CASSHGTLTYEQYF. Here is the DNA: TGTGCCAGCAGCCATGGGACCCTCACCTACGAGCAGTACTTC.